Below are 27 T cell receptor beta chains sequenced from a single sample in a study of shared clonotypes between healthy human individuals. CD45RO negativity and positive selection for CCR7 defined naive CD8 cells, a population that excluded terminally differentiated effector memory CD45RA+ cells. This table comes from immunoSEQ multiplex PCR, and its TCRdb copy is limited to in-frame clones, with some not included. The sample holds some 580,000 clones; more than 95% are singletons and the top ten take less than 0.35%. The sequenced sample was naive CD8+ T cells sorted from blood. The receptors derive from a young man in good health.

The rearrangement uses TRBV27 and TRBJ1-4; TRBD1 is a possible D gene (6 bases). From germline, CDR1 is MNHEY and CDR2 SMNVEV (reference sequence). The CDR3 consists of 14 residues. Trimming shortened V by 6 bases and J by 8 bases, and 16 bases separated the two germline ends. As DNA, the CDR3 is TGTGCCAGCAGGGAACAGGGACGGGGGGAAAAACTGTTTTTT. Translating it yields CASREQGRGEKLFF.

CDR3 in amino acids: CASSQDPGSGGYTF. The CDR3 nucleotides read TGCGCCAGCAGCCAAGATCCGGGTTCGGGTGGCTACACCTTC. The rearrangement joins TRBV4-1 to TRBJ1-2, with D unresolved. CDR3 size: 14 residues. Germline V gene data show CDR1 as MGHRA and CDR2 as YSYEKL. Trimming took off 0 bases at V and 7 bases at J, with 12 bases between the two ends.

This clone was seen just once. CDR3 bases: TGTGCCAGCTCCATTGGCGATGGCAATCAGCCCCAGCATTTT. This gives the protein CASSIGDGNQPQHF. The chain uses TRBV18 and TRBJ1-5; D remains unclear. This CDR3 contains 14 residues. Germline values: CDR1 KGHSH, CDR2 LQKENI. V was shortened by 6 bases and J by 2 bases, with 11 bases between the two germline ends.

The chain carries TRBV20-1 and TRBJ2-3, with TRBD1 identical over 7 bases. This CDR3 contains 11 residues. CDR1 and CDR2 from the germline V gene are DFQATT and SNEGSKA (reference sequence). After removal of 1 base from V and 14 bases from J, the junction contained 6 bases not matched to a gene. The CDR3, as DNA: TGCAGTGCTAGAGTTTTGGGACAGTCGTATTTT. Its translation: CSARVLGQSYF.

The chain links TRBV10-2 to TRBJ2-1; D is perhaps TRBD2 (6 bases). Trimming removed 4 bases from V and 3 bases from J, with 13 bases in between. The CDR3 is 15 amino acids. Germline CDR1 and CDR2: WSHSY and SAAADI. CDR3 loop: CASSGGDSDYNEQFF. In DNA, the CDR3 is TGCGCCAGCAGTGGGGGGGACTCGGACTACAATGAGCAGTTCTTC.

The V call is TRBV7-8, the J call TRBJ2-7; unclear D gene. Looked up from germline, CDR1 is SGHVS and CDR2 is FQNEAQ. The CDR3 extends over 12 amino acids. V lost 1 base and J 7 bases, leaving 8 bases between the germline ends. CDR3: CASSLVLEEQYF. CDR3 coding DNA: TGTGCCAGCAGCTTAGTTTTGGAGGAGCAGTACTTC.

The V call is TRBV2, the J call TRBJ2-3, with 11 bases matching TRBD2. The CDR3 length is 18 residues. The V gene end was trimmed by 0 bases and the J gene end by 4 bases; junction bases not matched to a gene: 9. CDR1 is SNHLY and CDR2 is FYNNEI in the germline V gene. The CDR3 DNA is TGTGCCAGCAGTGAAGCTTCACTAGCGGGAGCTCTCGCAGATACGCAGTATTTT. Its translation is CASSEASLAGALADTQYF.

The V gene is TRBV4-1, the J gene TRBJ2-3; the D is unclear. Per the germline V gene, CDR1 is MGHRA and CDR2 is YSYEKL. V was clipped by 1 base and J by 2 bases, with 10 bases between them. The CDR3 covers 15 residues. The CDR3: CASSQAFVPTDTQYF. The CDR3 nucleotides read TGCGCCAGCAGCCAAGCCTTCGTCCCCACAGATACGCAGTATTTT.

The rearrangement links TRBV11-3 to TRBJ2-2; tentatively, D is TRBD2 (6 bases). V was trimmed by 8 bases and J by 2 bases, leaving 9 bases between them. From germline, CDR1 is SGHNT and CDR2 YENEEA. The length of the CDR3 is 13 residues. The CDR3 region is CASGTLNTGELFF. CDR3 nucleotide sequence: TGTGCCAGCGGGACTCTCAACACCGGGGAGCTGTTTTTT.

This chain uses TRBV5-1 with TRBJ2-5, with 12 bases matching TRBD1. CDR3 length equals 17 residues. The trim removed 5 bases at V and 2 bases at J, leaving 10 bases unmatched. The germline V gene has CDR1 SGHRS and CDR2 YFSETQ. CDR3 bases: TGCGCCAGCAGATTTACCGGGACAGGGGGCTTACAAGAGACCCAGTACTTC. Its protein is CASRFTGTGGLQETQYF. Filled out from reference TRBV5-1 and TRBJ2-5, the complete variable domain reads KAGVTQTPRYLIKTRGQQVTLSCSPISGHRSVSWYQQTPGQGLQFLFEYFSETQRNKGNFPGRFSGRQFSNSRSEMNVSTLELGDSALYLCASRFTGTGGLQETQYFGPGTRLLVL.

Here the CDR3 DNA reads TGTGCCAGCAGCCCGGGACTAGACAATGAGCAGTTCTTC. This encodes CASSPGLDNEQFF. This chain connects TRBV7-8 to TRBJ2-1, with 8 bases that match TRBD2. CDR1 is SGHVS and CDR2 is FQNEAQ in the germline V gene. The CDR3 loop spans 13 amino acids. Losses at the gene ends were 5 bases for V and 5 bases for J; bases not matched to a gene: 2.

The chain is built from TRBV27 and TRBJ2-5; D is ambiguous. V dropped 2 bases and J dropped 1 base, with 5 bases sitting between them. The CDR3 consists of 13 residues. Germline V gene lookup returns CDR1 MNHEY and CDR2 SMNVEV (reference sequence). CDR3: CASSLRPQETQYF. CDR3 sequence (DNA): TGTGCCAGCAGTTTAAGACCCCAAGAGACCCAGTACTTC.

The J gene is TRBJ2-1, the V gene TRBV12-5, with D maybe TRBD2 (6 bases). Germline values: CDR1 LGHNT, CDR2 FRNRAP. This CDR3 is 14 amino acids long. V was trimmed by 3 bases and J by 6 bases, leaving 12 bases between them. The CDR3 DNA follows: TGTGCTAGTGGTTTCTCCGGGACTTCCAATGAGCAGTTCTTC. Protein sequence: CASGFSGTSNEQFF.

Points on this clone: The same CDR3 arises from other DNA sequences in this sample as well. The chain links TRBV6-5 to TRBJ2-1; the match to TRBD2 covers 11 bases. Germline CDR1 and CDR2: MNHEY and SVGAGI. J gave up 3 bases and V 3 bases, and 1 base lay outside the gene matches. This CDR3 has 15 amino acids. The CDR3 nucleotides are TGTGCCAGCAGTTATCTAGCGGGAGGCTACAATGAGCAGTTCTTC. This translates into CASSYLAGGYNEQFF.

DNA for the CDR3: TGTGCCAGCAGCTTGGGACAGGGAAATCAGCCCCAGCATTTT. Translating gives CASSLGQGNQPQHF. This sequence joins TRBV13 and TRBJ1-5, with 9 bases that match TRBD1. This CDR3 contains 14 residues. The junction had 1 base not matched to a gene; V was cut back by 3 bases and J by 4 bases. CDR1 and CDR2 from the germline V gene are PRHDT and FYEKMQ (reference sequence). The full variable domain, its missing parts supplied by reference TRBV13 and TRBJ1-5, is AAGVIQSPRHLIKEKRETATLKCYPIPRHDTVYWYQQGPGQDPQFLISFYEKMQSDKGSIPDRFSAQQFSDYHSELNMSSLELGDSALYFCASSLGQGNQPQHFGDGTRLSIL.

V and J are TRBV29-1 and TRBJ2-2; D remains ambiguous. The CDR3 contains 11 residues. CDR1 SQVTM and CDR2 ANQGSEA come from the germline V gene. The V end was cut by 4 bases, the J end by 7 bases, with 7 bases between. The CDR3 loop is CSVVMVGELFF. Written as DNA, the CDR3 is TGCAGCGTTGTGATGGTCGGGGAGCTGTTTTTT.

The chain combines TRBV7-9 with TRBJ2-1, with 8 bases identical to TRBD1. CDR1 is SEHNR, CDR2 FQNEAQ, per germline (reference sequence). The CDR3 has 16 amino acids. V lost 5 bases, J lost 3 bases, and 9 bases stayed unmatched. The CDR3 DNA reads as TGTGCCAGCAGCACCTTAAGACAGGGGTTCTACAATGAGCAGTTCTTC. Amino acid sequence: CASSTLRQGFYNEQFF.

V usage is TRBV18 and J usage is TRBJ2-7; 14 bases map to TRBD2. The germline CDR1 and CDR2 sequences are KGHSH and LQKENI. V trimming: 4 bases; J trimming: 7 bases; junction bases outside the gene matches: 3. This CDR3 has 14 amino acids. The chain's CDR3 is CASSLGLAGEEQYF. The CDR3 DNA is TGTGCCAGCTCACTGGGACTAGCGGGAGAAGAGCAGTACTTC.

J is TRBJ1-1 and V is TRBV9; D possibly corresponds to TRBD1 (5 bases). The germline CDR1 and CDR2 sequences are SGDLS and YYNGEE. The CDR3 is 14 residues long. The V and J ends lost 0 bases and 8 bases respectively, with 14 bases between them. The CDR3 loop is CASSVALGGAEAFF. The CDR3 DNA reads TGTGCCAGCAGCGTAGCTTTAGGAGGGGCCGAAGCTTTCTTT.

The CDR3 region has the DNA TGTGCCAGCAGCCCGGGACCCACCGAGCAGTACTTC. It encodes CASSPGPTEQYF. The chain links TRBV27 to TRBJ2-7; possibly TRBD1 or TRBD2 for D (5 bases each). Per germline, CDR1 MNHEY and CDR2 SMNVEV (reference sequence). The CDR3 loop spans 12 amino acids. Trimming cost V 6 bases and J 6 bases, with 12 bases left between them.

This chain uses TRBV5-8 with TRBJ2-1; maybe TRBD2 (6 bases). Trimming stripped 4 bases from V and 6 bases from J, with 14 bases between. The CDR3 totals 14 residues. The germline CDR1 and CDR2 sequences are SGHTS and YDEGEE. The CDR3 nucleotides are TGTGCCAGCAGCCCTGGGACTCCCATCAATGAGCAGTTCTTC. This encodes CASSPGTPINEQFF.

CDR3 nucleotide sequence: TGCGCCAGCAGCCAAGACGGGGCGGGGAAATACGAGCAGTACTTC. The encoded protein is CASSQDGAGKYEQYF. The V call is TRBV4-3, the J call TRBJ2-7; D perhaps matches TRBD2 (6 bases). Germline V gene sequence: CDR1 LGHNA, CDR2 YSLEER. This CDR3 has 15 residues. The V end lost 0 bases, the J end lost 4 bases, and 13 bases lay between the germline ends.

For the CDR3, the DNA is TGTGCCAGCAGCCCCACAGGGGGACTAGCTTCCGAGCAGTACTTC. It encodes CASSPTGGLASEQYF. The genes are TRBV11-2 and TRBJ2-7, with D tentatively TRBD2 (9 bases). The CDR3 runs to 15 residues. Trimming pared 5 bases from V and 6 bases from J, leaving 20 bases between. CDR1 is SGHAT and CDR2 is FQNNGV in the germline V gene.

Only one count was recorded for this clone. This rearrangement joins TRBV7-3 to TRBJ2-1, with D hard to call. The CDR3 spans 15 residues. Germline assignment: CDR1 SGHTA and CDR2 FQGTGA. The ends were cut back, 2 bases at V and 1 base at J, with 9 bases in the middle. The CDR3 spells CASSLWPGSYNEQFF. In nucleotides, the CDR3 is TGTGCCAGCAGCTTATGGCCGGGTTCCTACAATGAGCAGTTCTTC.

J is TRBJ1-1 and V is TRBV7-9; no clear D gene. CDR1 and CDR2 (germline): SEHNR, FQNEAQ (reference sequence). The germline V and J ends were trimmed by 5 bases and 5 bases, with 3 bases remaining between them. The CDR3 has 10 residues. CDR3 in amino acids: CASSRTEAFF. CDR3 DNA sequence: TGTGCCAGCAGCCGAACTGAAGCTTTCTTT.

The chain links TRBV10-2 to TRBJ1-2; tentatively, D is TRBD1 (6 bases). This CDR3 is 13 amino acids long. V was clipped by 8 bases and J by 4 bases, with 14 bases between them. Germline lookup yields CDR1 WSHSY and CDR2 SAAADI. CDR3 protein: CASGNRVFYGYTF. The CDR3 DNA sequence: TGCGCCAGCGGGAACAGGGTGTTCTATGGCTACACCTTC.

The CDR3 loop reads CASSLVSDSYEQYF. The DNA of the CDR3 is TGTGCCAGCAGCTTAGTATCTGACTCCTACGAGCAGTACTTC. The rearrangement links TRBV7-6 to TRBJ2-7, with unresolved D. CDR1 SGHVS and CDR2 FNYEAQ come from the germline V gene. This CDR3 has 14 residues. Trimming cost V 1 base and J 0 bases, with 7 bases left between them.